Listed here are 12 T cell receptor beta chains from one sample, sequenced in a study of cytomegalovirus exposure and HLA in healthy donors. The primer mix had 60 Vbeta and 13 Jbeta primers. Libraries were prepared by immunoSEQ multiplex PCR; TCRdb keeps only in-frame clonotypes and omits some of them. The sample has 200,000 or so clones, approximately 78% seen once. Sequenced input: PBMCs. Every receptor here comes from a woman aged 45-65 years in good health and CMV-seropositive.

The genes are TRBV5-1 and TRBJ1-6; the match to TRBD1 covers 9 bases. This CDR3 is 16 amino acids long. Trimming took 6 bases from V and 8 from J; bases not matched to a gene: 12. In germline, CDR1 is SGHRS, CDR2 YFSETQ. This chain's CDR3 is CASTIGDRVSDSPLHF. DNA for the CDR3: TGCGCCAGCACCATAGGGGACAGGGTCTCTGATTCACCCCTCCACTTT.

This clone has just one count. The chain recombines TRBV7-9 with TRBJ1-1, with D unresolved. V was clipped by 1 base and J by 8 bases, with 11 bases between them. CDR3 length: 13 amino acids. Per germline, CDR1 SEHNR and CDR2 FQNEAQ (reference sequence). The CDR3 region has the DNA TGTGCCAGCAGCTTAGGTCAGCGTGGGGAAGCTTTCTTT. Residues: CASSLGQRGEAFF.

The CDR3 sequence: CASPSGEREGPHFHEQYF. The CDR3 DNA reads as TGTGCAAGTCCCTCTGGGGAGCGGGAGGGTCCCCACTTTCACGAGCAGTACTTC. The chain uses TRBV12-2 and TRBJ2-7; the tabulated D call, TRBD2, remains unverified against the DNA. TRBV12-2 is termed a pseudogene. This CDR3 region has 18 residues.

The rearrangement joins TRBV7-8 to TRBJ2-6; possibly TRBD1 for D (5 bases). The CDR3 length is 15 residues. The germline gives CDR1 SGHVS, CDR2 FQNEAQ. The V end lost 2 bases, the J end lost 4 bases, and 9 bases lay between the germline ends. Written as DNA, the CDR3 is TGTGCCAGCAGCTTACAGGGTACCGGGGCCAACGTCCTGACTTTC. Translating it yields CASSLQGTGANVLTF.

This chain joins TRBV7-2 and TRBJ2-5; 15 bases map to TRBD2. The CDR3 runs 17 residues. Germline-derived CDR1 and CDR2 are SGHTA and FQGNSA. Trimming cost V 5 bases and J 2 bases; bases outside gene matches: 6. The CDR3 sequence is CASSLSGTSGGQETQYF. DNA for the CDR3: TGTGCCAGCAGCCTCTCCGGGACTAGCGGGGGGCAAGAGACCCAGTACTTC. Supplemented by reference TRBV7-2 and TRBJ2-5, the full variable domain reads GAGVSQSPSNKVTEKGKDVELRCDPISGHTALYWYRQSLGQGLEFLIYFQGNSAPDKSGLPSDRFSAERTGGSVSTLTIQRTQQEDSAVYLCASSLSGTSGGQETQYFGPGTRLLVL.

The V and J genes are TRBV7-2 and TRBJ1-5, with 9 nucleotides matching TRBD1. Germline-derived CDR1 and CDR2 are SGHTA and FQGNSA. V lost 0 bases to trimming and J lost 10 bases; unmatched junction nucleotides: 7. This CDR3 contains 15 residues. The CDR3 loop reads CASSLARGQGSPQHF. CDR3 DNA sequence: TGTGCCAGCAGCTTAGCGCGGGGACAGGGTAGCCCCCAGCATTTT.

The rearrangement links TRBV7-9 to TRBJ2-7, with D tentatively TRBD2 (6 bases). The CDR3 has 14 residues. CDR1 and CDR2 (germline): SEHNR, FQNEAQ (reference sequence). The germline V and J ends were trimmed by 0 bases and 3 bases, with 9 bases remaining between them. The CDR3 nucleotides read TGTGCCAGCAGCTTAGCGGGAGGCAGCTACGAGCAGTACTTC. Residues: CASSLAGGSYEQYF.

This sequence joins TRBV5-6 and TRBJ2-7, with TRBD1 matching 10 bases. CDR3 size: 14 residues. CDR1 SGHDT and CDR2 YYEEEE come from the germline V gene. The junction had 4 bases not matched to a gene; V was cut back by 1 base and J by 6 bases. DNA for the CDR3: TGTGCCAGCAGCTTGTTAGGGACAGGGGTCGAGCAGTACTTC. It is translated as CASSLLGTGVEQYF. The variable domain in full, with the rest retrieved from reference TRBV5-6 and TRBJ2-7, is DAGVTQSPTHLIKTRGQQVTLRCSPKSGHDTVSWYQQALGQGPQFIFQYYEEEERQRGNFPDRFSGHQFPNYSSELNVNALLLGDSALYLCASSLLGTGVEQYFGPGTRLTVT.

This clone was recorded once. DNA of the CDR3: TGTGCCAGCAGCCTACCGACAGATACGCAGTATTTT. This codes for CASSLPTDTQYF. V usage is TRBV5-4 and J usage is TRBJ2-3; D is unclear. Trimming removed 4 bases at V and 3 bases at J, with 6 bases between. Germline assignment: CDR1 SGHNT and CDR2 YYREEE (reference sequence). There are 12 residues in the CDR3.

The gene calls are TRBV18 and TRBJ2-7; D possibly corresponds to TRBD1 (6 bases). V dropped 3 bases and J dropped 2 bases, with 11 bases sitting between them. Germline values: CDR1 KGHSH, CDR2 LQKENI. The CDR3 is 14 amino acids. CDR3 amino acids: CASSPPAGAYEQYF. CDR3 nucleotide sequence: TGTGCCAGCTCACCTCCAGCAGGGGCCTACGAGCAGTACTTC.

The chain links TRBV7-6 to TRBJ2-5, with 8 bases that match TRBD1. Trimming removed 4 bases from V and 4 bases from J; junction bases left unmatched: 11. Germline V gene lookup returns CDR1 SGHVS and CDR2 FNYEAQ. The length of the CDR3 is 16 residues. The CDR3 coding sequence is TGTGCCAGCAGCTCCGTCAGGACAGGGAATAGAGAGACCCAGTACTTC. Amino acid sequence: CASSSVRTGNRETQYF.

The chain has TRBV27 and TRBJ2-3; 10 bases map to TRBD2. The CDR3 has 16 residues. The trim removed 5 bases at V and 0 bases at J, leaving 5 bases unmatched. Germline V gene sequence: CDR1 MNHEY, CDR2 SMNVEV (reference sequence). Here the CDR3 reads CASSPGTSDSTDTQYF. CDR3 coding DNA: TGTGCCAGCAGTCCTGGGACTAGCGATAGCACAGATACGCAGTATTTT.